This T cell receptor beta chain was obtained from a study of cytomegalovirus exposure and HLA in healthy donors. Trimming removed 4 bases at V and 1 base at J, with 17 bases between. The CDR3 consists of 17 residues. Germline V lookup: CDR1 SGHVS, CDR2 FQNEAQ. Study-wide results and caveats: Upon later analysis, HLA-associated TCR beta chains proved more clonally expanded than other, equally common chains.

As regards this clone: Antigen: not known.

Primers included in the PCR were 60 Vbeta and 13 Jbeta primers. The table came from immunoSEQ multiplex PCR; TCRdb's copy has only in-frame clones and leaves some out. The sample includes 90,000 to 120,000 clones. The sample was PBMCs. This TCR was recovered from a middle-aged man in good health and CMV-seronegative. The V call is TRBV7-8, the J call TRBJ2-1; maybe TRBD1 (6 bases). This chain's CDR3 is CASSWDTSGRSYNEQFF. CDR3 coding DNA: TGTGCCAGCAGCTGGGACACCAGTGGTCGTTCCTACAATGAGCAGTTCTTC.